This T cell receptor (beta chain) came from a study of OX40 agonist ivuxolimab in advanced cancers. Losses at the gene ends were 8 bases for V and 7 bases for J; bases not matched to a gene: 10. The CDR3 contains 14 residues. Germline CDR1 MNHEY, CDR2 SMNVEV (reference sequence). Assay: immunoSEQ multiplex PCR; the TCRdb copy retains only in-frame clones and omits some. Of tens of thousands of clones listed, about 85% are singletons. The J gene is TRBJ2-7, the V gene TRBV27; 11 positions match TRBD1. This sequence originates from an adult with an advanced solid tumor such as melanoma, head and neck, liver or kidney cancer. Sequencing was performed on CD4+ or CD8+ T cells sorted from blood, taken in a trial of the OX40 agonist ivuxolimab. The CDR3 bases are TGTGCCAGCGGACGGACAGGGGGCAAAGATGAGCAGTACTTC. It encodes CASGRTGGKDEQYF.